Each of the 9 T cell receptor beta chains below was sequenced from the same sample in a study of blood T cell repertoires in COVID-19. Profiling relied on immunoSEQ multiplex PCR, and the TCRdb table lists in-frame clones only, not all of them. The sample consists of some 44,000 clones, about 87% of them appearing once. The sequencing sample was made of peripheral blood. These receptors all stem from a man in his 60s with active COVID-19.

J is TRBJ1-6 and V is TRBV5-1, with TRBD1 as a possible D gene (6 bases). V was pared by 2 bases and J by 0 bases, with 18 bases between. The CDR3 runs 19 residues. Germline assignment: CDR1 SGHRS and CDR2 YFSETQ. In DNA, the CDR3 is TGCGCCAGCAGCTTAGGAACAAAAACAGGGAGCTCCTATAATTCACCCCTCCACTTT. Protein product: CASSLGTKTGSSYNSPLHF.

This clone was recorded a few times. The J gene is TRBJ1-6, the V gene TRBV5-1; D remains unclear. This CDR3 is 15 amino acids long. Germline values: CDR1 SGHRS, CDR2 YFSETQ. V lost 2 bases and J lost 2, with 8 bases in between. In nucleotides, the CDR3 is TGCGCCAGCAGCTTTGGGCTGACCTATAATTCACCCCTCCACTTT. Encoded protein: CASSFGLTYNSPLHF.

The gene calls are TRBV6-1 and TRBJ2-7, with TRBD2 identical over 9 bases. Per the germline V gene, CDR1 is MNHNS and CDR2 is SASEGT. This CDR3 has 14 amino acids. Trimming removed 3 bases from V and 2 bases from J; junction bases left unmatched: 2. The CDR3 protein is CASSEGLATYEQYF. The DNA for the CDR3 is TGTGCCAGCAGTGAGGGACTAGCTACCTACGAGCAGTACTTC.

This sequence joins TRBV7-2 and TRBJ1-5; D unresolved. Trimming shortened V by 5 bases and J by 3 bases, and 14 bases separated the two germline ends. CDR1 and CDR2 from the germline V gene are SGHTA and FQGNSA. This CDR3 contains 15 residues. The CDR3 here is CASSILGLANQPQHF. CDR3 nucleotide sequence: TGTGCCAGCAGCATATTAGGACTTGCCAATCAGCCCCAGCATTTT.

CDR3 amino acids: CASSATADTEAFF. CDR3 nucleotides: TGTGCCAGCAGCGCTACAGCGGACACTGAAGCTTTCTTT. V is TRBV6-5 and J is TRBJ1-1; D gene ambiguous. Trimming took 6 bases from V and 3 from J, leaving 11 bases between them. Per the germline V gene, CDR1 is MNHEY and CDR2 is SVGAGI. The CDR3 totals 13 residues.

This chain connects TRBV7-2 to TRBJ2-1; 8 positions agree with TRBD2. This CDR3 region has 16 residues. V lost 2 bases and J lost 4; bases outside the gene matches: 7. The germline gives CDR1 SGHTA, CDR2 FQGNSA. The CDR3 region is CASSLYGGGLYNEQFF. The CDR3 DNA is TGTGCCAGCAGCTTATATGGCGGGGGGTTATACAATGAGCAGTTCTTC.

V and J are TRBV24-1 and TRBJ2-4; TRBD2 matches at 7 bases. Germline CDR1 is KGHDR and CDR2 is SFDVKD. Trimming took 4 bases from V and 3 from J; bases not matched to a gene: 8. This CDR3 is 16 amino acids long. As DNA, the CDR3 is TGTGCCACCAGTGACCCGATCGGGGGGAACAAAAACATTCAGTACTTC. It codes for CATSDPIGGNKNIQYF.

This chain joins TRBV18 and TRBJ2-1, with TRBD2 as a possible D gene (5 bases). Trimming left V 5 bases short and J 7 bases short, with 21 bases between. Germline V gene data show CDR1 as KGHSH and CDR2 as LQKENI. The CDR3 runs to 16 residues. CDR3 region: CASSEKEARGKNEQFF. The CDR3 DNA reads TGTGCCAGCTCAGAGAAGGAGGCCCGAGGGAAAAATGAGCAGTTCTTC.

The V and J genes are TRBV30 and TRBJ1-1, with D tentatively TRBD1 (6 bases). The germline gives CDR1 GTSNPN, CDR2 SVGIG (reference sequence). The CDR3 runs 11 residues. CDR3 DNA sequence: TGTGTAAATCAGGGGTACGGTGAAGCTTTCTTT. Its protein product is CVNQGYGEAFF.